The next 20 T cell receptor beta chains were all read from a single sample in a study of control samples from healthy donors and cancer patients. Measured with immunoSEQ multiplex PCR; TCRdb has only the in-frame clones, and not every one. The table lists 55,000 to 85,000 clones, under 90% of them singletons. The sample taken for sequencing was PBMCs. The receptors derive from a man in his 60s with lung cancer.

The rearrangement joins TRBV6-1 to TRBJ1-5; no clear D. This CDR3 is built from 16 residues. The V end was cut by 4 bases, the J end by 0 bases, with 13 bases between. Germline CDR1 MNHNS, CDR2 SASEGT. CDR3 in amino acids: CASSATPGHSNQPQHF. CDR3 coding DNA: TGTGCCAGCAGTGCTACGCCGGGCCATAGCAATCAGCCCCAGCATTTT.

This chain links TRBV6-2 or TRBV6-3 with TRBJ1-5; maybe TRBD1 (6 bases). In germline, CDR1 is MNHEY, CDR2 SVGEGT. The V end was cut by 2 bases, the J end by 2 bases, with 13 bases between. The CDR3 loop spans 16 amino acids. The CDR3 nucleotides read TGTGCCAGCAGTTACGGTGGCAGGGGAGGCAATCAGCCCCAGCATTTT. The encoded protein is CASSYGGRGGNQPQHF.

The chain uses TRBV3-1 (or the pseudogene TRBV3-2) and TRBJ1-2; D uncertain. CDR3 length equals 15 residues. Between the trimmed V and J ends, which lost 4 bases and 5 bases, there was a span of 17 bases. The V gene's germline CDR1 is LGHDT and CDR2 YNNKEL (reference sequence). The CDR3 DNA reads as TGTGCCAGCAGCCCAAGAGGCAAGGCCGAATATGGCTACACCTTC. Protein sequence: CASSPRGKAEYGYTF.

This clone appeared once. CDR3 sequence (DNA): TGTGCCAGCAGCAGGACAGGGGATGAAAAACTGTTTTTT. Its protein is CASSRTGDEKLFF. This rearrangement joins TRBV7-7 to TRBJ1-4; 9 nucleotides match TRBD1. Germline CDR1 SSHAT, CDR2 FNYEAQ (reference sequence). The CDR3 is 13 amino acids. V shed 5 bases, J shed 6 bases, and the junction held 1 base outside the gene matches.

In its sample, this clone was seen once. The chain couples TRBV5-1 to TRBJ2-5, with D possibly called TRBD1 or TRBD2 (6 bases each). V lost 3 bases, J lost 5 bases, and 20 bases lay in between. This CDR3 spans 16 amino acids. The germline CDR1 and CDR2 sequences are SGHRS and YFSETQ. CDR3 sequence: CASSSVSGLGGETQYF. The DNA for the CDR3 is TGCGCCAGCAGCTCCGTGTCGGGCCTAGGGGGGGAGACCCAGTACTTC. The full variable domain, with the rest looked up from reference TRBV5-1 and TRBJ2-5, is KAGVTQTPRYLIKTRGQQVTLSCSPISGHRSVSWYQQTPGQGLQFLFEYFSETQRNKGNFPGRFSGRQFSNSRSEMNVSTLELGDSALYLCASSSVSGLGGETQYFGPGTRLLVL.

To note about this clone: The sample contains more than one DNA sequence encoding this CDR3. This chain connects TRBV11-3 to TRBJ1-1; D is perhaps TRBD1 (5 bases). The CDR3 is 13 amino acids. Germline CDR1 reads SGHNT; CDR2 reads YENEEA. Trimming removed 3 bases at V and 2 bases at J, with 7 bases between. CDR3 bases: TGTGCCAGCAGCTTGGGGGGTAACACTGAAGCTTTCTTT. It is translated as CASSLGGNTEAFF.

J is TRBJ1-3 and V is TRBV20-1; a possible D gene is TRBD1 (5 bases). This CDR3 is built from 16 residues. Germline CDR1 and CDR2: DFQATT and SNEGSKA (reference sequence). V was pared by 3 bases and J by 4 bases, with 19 bases between. In DNA form, the CDR3 reads TGCAGTGCTAGTTCGACCCGGAGGGGAACGGGAAACACCATATATTTT. It specifies CSASSTRRGTGNTIYF.

The rearrangement joins TRBV4-1 to TRBJ1-2; possibly TRBD1 for D (6 bases). Germline V lookup: CDR1 MGHRA, CDR2 YSYEKL. The CDR3 loop spans 14 amino acids. V gave up 5 bases and J gave up 2 bases, with 12 bases separating them. The CDR3: CASSLSGQNYGYTF. The CDR3 region has the DNA TGCGCCAGCAGCTTATCCGGACAGAACTATGGCTACACCTTC.

The chain recombines TRBV30 with TRBJ1-3, with a possible D match to TRBD1 (5 bases). In germline, CDR1 is GTSNPN, CDR2 SVGIG (reference sequence). Trimming shortened V by 6 bases and J by 4 bases, and 10 bases separated the two germline ends. This CDR3 has 12 residues. CDR3 DNA sequence: TGTGCCTGCCTGGGGGGGGGAAACACCATATATTTT. Its protein is CACLGGGNTIYF.

Here the CDR3 DNA reads TGTGCCAGCAGCGTAGAAGAGGGAAAACTCTCTGGGGCCAACGTCCTGACTTTC. This encodes CASSVEEGKLSGANVLTF. The V gene is TRBV9, the J gene TRBJ2-6; D might be TRBD2 (5 bases). The CDR3 sequence is 18 residues long. Germline V lookup: CDR1 SGDLS, CDR2 YYNGEE. Trimming removed 0 bases at V and 0 bases at J, with 13 bases between.

The V call is TRBV7-2, the J call TRBJ2-2; D is ambiguous. This CDR3 contains 14 residues. The V gene's germline CDR1 is SGHTA and CDR2 FQGNSA. Trimming cost V 11 bases and J 6 bases, with 19 bases left between them. The CDR3 bases are TGTGCCGCACGCCGCACAACGGCGTCCGGGGAGCTGTTTTTT. It translates to CAARRTTASGELFF.

This clone has a handful of counts. This rearrangement joins TRBV12-3 or TRBV12-4 to TRBJ1-4; D is unresolved. V shed 3 bases and J shed 10 bases, with 6 bases lying between them. The CDR3 spans 11 residues. CDR3: CASSLLGKLFF. CDR3 nucleotides: TGTGCCAGCAGTTTGTTGGGAAAACTGTTTTTT.

The V and J genes are TRBV14 and TRBJ2-1; 15 bases fit TRBD2. Germline CDR1 SGHDN, CDR2 FVKESK. This CDR3 is 15 amino acids long. The trim removed 5 bases at V and 6 bases at J, leaving 2 bases unmatched. The DNA for the CDR3 is TGTGCCAGCAGCGGGACTAGCGGGGGGTTCAATGAGCAGTTCTTC. Translation: CASSGTSGGFNEQFF.

This rearrangement joins TRBV5-1 to TRBJ2-5, with a tentative D call TRBD2 (6 bases). This CDR3 region has 14 residues. In germline, CDR1 is SGHRS, CDR2 YFSETQ. The V and J ends lost 6 bases and 2 bases respectively, with 14 bases between them. CDR3 bases: TGCGCCAGCACCCGGTCGGACTATCAAGAGACCCAGTACTTC. Protein: CASTRSDYQETQYF.

The CDR3 region has the DNA TGTGCCAGCAACGTTGCGAACACCGGGGAGCTGTTTTTT. Protein sequence: CASNVANTGELFF. The rearrangement uses TRBV2 and TRBJ2-2, with D hard to call. V dropped 7 bases and J dropped 0 bases, with 6 bases sitting between them. The length of the CDR3 is 13 residues. In germline, CDR1 is SNHLY, CDR2 FYNNEI. Full variable domain (rest looked up from reference TRBV2 and TRBJ2-2): EPEVTQTPSHQVTQMGQEVILRCVPISNHLYFYWYRQILGQKVEFLVSFYNNEISEKSEIFDDQFSVERPDGSNFTLKIRSTKLEDSAMYFCASNVANTGELFFGEGSRLTVL.

The genes are TRBV5-8 and TRBJ1-1, with a tentative D call TRBD1 (6 bases). Germline lookup yields CDR1 SGHTS and CDR2 YDEGEE. This CDR3 has 15 amino acids. V lost 10 bases and J lost 6, with 25 bases in between. The CDR3 loop is CAGGGLRFGDAEAFF. CDR3 sequence (DNA): TGTGCCGGGGGGGGGCTGAGATTCGGGGACGCTGAAGCTTTCTTT.

The rearrangement links TRBV3-1 (or the pseudogene TRBV3-2) to TRBJ1-1; D perhaps matches TRBD1 (5 bases). The germline V gene has CDR1 LGHDT and CDR2 YNNKEL (reference sequence). The CDR3 runs to 13 residues. The V gene lost 3 bases and the J gene lost 12 bases, with 17 bases spanning the gap. This CDR3 reads CASSQTNRQGTFF. The CDR3 nucleotides are TGTGCCAGCAGCCAGACTAATCGGCAGGGAACTTTCTTT.

This clone was seen repeatedly, ten times or more. The V call is TRBV7-8, the J call TRBJ1-2; a possible D gene is TRBD1 (5 bases). From germline, CDR1 is SGHVS and CDR2 FQNEAQ. V was pared by 2 bases and J by 11 bases, with 21 bases between. The CDR3 is 15 residues long. The CDR3 DNA is TGTGCCAGCAGCTTAATCCGAGACGAGGGGCTCGGATACACCTTC. As protein: CASSLIRDEGLGYTF.

The chain has TRBV6-4 and TRBJ1-6; perhaps TRBD1 as D (5 bases). Germline loops: CDR1 MRHNA, CDR2 SNTAGT. Trimming left V 0 bases short and J 9 bases short, with 12 bases between. The CDR3 runs 15 residues. DNA for the CDR3: TGTGCCAGCAGTGACTCTCTAAGGGGCAGTTCACCCCTCCACTTT. This gives the protein CASSDSLRGSSPLHF.

The chain combines TRBV3-1 (or the pseudogene TRBV3-2) with TRBJ1-1; D might be TRBD1 (5 bases). This CDR3 is built from 14 residues. The germline CDR1 and CDR2 sequences are LGHDT and YNNKEL (reference sequence). V was pared by 4 bases and J by 5 bases, with 14 bases between. The CDR3 bases are TGTGCCAGCAGCCCCCGGGGCTTATTTACTGAAGCTTTCTTT. As protein: CASSPRGLFTEAFF.